These 9 T cell receptor beta chains were sequenced from one sample in a study of T cell repertoires and HLA-DP antigens. Method: immunoSEQ multiplex PCR; TCRdb's copy keeps in-frame clones and lacks some. The sample records approximately 110,000 clones, almost 95% being singletons. No cognate antigen is known for these TCRs. The sample taken for sequencing was CD4+ T cells from PBMCs. The receptors originated from a woman younger than 35 in good health and CMV-seronegative.

In this sample, this clone turned up a few times. The CDR3 spells CASSIGGAGAFF. The CDR3 nucleotides read TGTGCCAGTAGTATTGGTGGGGCTGGCGCTTTCTTT. The chain joins TRBV19 to TRBJ1-1; D is possibly TRBD1 (5 bases). V lost 3 bases and J lost 11, with 13 bases in between. Germline V gene lookup returns CDR1 LNHDA and CDR2 SQIVND (reference sequence). The CDR3 consists of 12 residues. Together with reference TRBV19 and TRBJ1-1, the CDR3 gives the full variable domain: DGGITQSPKYLFRKEGQNVTLSCEQNLNHDAMYWYRQDPGQGLRLIYYSQIVNDFQKGDIAEGYSVSREKKESFPLTVTSAQKNPTAFYLCASSIGGAGAFFGQGTRLTVV.

The CDR3 coding sequence is TGTGCCAGCAGCTTGGTGGGACAGGGGGCAAACTATGGCTACACCTTC. This encodes CASSLVGQGANYGYTF. The chain carries TRBV5-4 and TRBJ1-2, with 12 bases fitting TRBD1. Trimming cost V 0 bases and J 2 bases; bases outside gene matches: 2. The CDR3 consists of 16 residues. Germline values: CDR1 SGHNT, CDR2 YYREEE (reference sequence).

This chain connects TRBV5-6 to TRBJ2-2, with D possibly TRBD1 on 6 matching bases. V was pared by 4 bases and J by 2 bases, with 12 bases between. Germline CDR1 and CDR2: SGHDT and YYEEEE. CDR3 length: 15 residues. CDR3 in amino acids: CASSPVGQNTGELFF. The CDR3 nucleotides read TGTGCCAGCAGCCCTGTGGGACAAAACACCGGGGAGCTGTTTTTT.

V is TRBV7-9 and J is TRBJ1-4, with D possibly being TRBD1 (5 bases). The CDR3 contains 15 residues. CDR1 and CDR2 (germline): SEHNR, FQNEAQ (reference sequence). The V gene lost 4 bases and the J gene lost 7 bases, with 16 bases spanning the gap. CDR3 region: CASSYNSGLGEKLFF. As DNA, the CDR3 is TGTGCCAGCAGCTACAATTCGGGGCTCGGTGAAAAACTGTTTTTT.

This chain connects TRBV28 to TRBJ2-2; TRBD2 is a possible D gene (6 bases). Germline CDR1 and CDR2: MDHEN and SYDVKM. The V end lost 11 bases, the J end lost 1 base, and 14 bases lay between the germline ends. The CDR3 has 14 residues. CDR3 coding DNA: TGTGCCCACTCCAGGAGGGTGAACACCGGGGAGCTGTTTTTT. Translating gives CAHSRRVNTGELFF.

This clone was picked up one time. The J gene is TRBJ1-2, the V gene TRBV5-1; no firm D call. Germline V gene sequence: CDR1 SGHRS, CDR2 YFSETQ. Trimming removed 2 bases from V and 6 bases from J, with 11 bases in between. This CDR3 spans 13 amino acids. Written as DNA, the CDR3 is TGCGCCAGCAGCTTATCGACACGGCATGGCTACACCTTC. Translated, it gives CASSLSTRHGYTF.

The V gene is TRBV7-2, the J gene TRBJ1-6; 9 bases map to TRBD1. The V gene's germline CDR1 is SGHTA and CDR2 FQGNSA. J lost 3 bases, V lost 1 base, and 10 bases had no gene match. The CDR3 consists of 19 residues. The CDR3, as DNA: TGTGCCAGCAGCTTAGTACAGGGGGCTAAAGCTAACTATAATTCACCCCTCCACTTT. It encodes CASSLVQGAKANYNSPLHF.

The rearrangement joins TRBV5-5 to TRBJ2-5; no definite D call. The CDR3 consists of 11 residues. The V gene's germline CDR1 is SGHKS and CDR2 YYEKEE (reference sequence). Trimming stripped 4 bases from V and 4 bases from J, with 5 bases between. The CDR3: CASSKVETQYF. CDR3 in DNA: TGTGCCAGCAGCAAAGTAGAGACCCAGTACTTC. Full variable domain (missing parts from reference TRBV5-5 and TRBJ2-5): DAGVTQSPTHLIKTRGQQVTLRCSPISGHKSVSWYQQVLGQGPQFIFQYYEKEERGRGNFPDRFSARQFPNYSSELNVNALLLGDSALYLCASSKVETQYFGPGTRLLVL.

This clone has just one count. This chain joins TRBV2 and TRBJ2-7, with 8 bases fitting TRBD1. There are 13 residues in the CDR3. The junction had 4 bases not matched to a gene; V was cut back by 4 bases and J by 5 bases. The germline CDR1 and CDR2 sequences are SNHLY and FYNNEI. The CDR3 protein is CASSGTGINEQYF. The CDR3 bases are TGTGCCAGCAGTGGGACAGGGATCAACGAGCAGTACTTC.